This TCR beta chain appears in the sequencing data of a study of beta chain features in type 1 diabetes. Reverse transcribing all isolated RNA meant expressed TCRB transcripts were sequenced. Assay used: immunoSEQ multiplex PCR; TCRdb lists only in-frame clones, some missing. The sample has about 350,000 clones; roughly a fifth are singletons. One heparinised blood draw averaging around 120 mL was given by each donor. V lost 7 bases and J 2 bases, leaving 9 bases between the germline ends. The germline CDR1 and CDR2 sequences are SGHRS and YFSETQ. The CDR3 extends over 12 amino acids. The material sequenced was naive CD4+ T cells from blood. The chain couples TRBV5-1 to TRBJ2-5; D not resolved. This clonotype was obtained from a woman between 18 and 29 years old in good health. The CDR3, as DNA: TGCGCCAGCGGCCAAATACAAGAGACCCAGTACTTC. It yields the protein CASGQIQETQYF.